A single T cell receptor beta chain is shown here with its context. Its antigen is not known. The data were obtained in a study of cytomegalovirus exposure and HLA in healthy donors. For the study at large: The 120 validation repertoires matched the 500 to 750 first-cohort repertoires in platform, a later analysis reported. Study-level findings and limits: Subsequent analysis found a tendency for first-cohort TCR clusters to co-occur within the 120 or so validation repertoires.

Sequencing was performed with immunoSEQ multiplex PCR; in TCRdb, only in-frame clones are kept and a portion is missing. The sample lists under 250,000 clones, around four fifths occurring once. What was sequenced was PBMCs. The clonotype originates from a young woman in good health and CMV-seronegative.

The CDR3, as DNA: TGTGCCAGCAGCCGCGCCGGAAGCGGGGGTGAGACCCAGTACTTC. Translation: CASSRAGSGGETQYF. The V gene is TRBV6-5, the J gene TRBJ2-5; 8 positions agree with TRBD2. V was clipped by 6 bases and J by 5 bases; unmatched bases: 11. Germline V CDR1 and CDR2: MNHEY, SVGAGI. This CDR3 region has 15 residues.